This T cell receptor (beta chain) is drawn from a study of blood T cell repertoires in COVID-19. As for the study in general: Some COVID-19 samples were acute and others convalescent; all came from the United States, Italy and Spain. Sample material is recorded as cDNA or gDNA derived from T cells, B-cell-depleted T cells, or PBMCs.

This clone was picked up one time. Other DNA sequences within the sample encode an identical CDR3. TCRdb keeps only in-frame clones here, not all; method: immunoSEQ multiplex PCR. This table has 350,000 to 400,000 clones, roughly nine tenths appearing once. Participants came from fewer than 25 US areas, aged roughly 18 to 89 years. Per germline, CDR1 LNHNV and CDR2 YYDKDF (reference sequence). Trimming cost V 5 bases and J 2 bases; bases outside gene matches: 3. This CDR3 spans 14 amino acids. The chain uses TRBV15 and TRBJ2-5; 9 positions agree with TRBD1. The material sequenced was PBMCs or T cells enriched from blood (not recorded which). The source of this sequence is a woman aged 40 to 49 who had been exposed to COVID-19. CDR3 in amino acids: CATSRDRAQETQYF. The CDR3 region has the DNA TGTGCCACCAGCCGGGACAGGGCGCAAGAGACCCAGTACTTC.